These 3 T cell receptor beta chains were sequenced from one sample in a study of human T cells and chemical hapten exposure (dated by TCRdb to the early 2020s). Library preparation attached unique molecular identifiers to individual cDNA molecules for quantitative, reproducible TCR counting. TCRdb itself trimmed the public reads at Q25 with fastp, ran MiXCR and retained productive beta chains. Rows matching on CDR3 protein sequence are summarized as one entry with the most common DNA and genes. The sample records about 120,000 distinct CDR3 sequences, over 7.5% of which are singletons. About 1.4% of the sample comes from the top ten. Total RNA was extracted from unfractionated whole blood collected in Tempus Blood RNA tubes. The sample was whole blood. The receptors here all came from a human donor in good health. Some clones in this sample may be carry-over from other donors' samples. Donor details come from another sample of the same person, matched by shared clones.

This clonotype was seen ten or more times. The chain joins TRBV12-3 or TRBV12-4 to TRBJ1-1; TRBD1 matches 8 bases. With V trimmed by 5 bases and J by 7 bases, 12 bases remained unmatched. The CDR3 length is 15 residues. The CDR3 loop reads CASSPPTGVRDEAFF. CDR3 bases: TGTGCCAGCAGTCCCCCGACAGGGGTTCGAGATGAAGCTTTCTTT.

This clonotype was counted only a few times. The J gene is TRBJ2-1, the V gene TRBV7-6; TRBD2 matches at 8 bases. V shed 2 bases, J shed 9 bases, and the junction held 9 bases outside the gene matches. This CDR3 contains 15 residues. CDR1 is SGHVS and CDR2 is FNYEAQ in the germline V gene. DNA for the CDR3: TGTGCCAGCAGCTTACTCAGTCGGGAGGGCCCTGAGCAGTTCTTC. It codes for CASSLLSREGPEQFF.

The sample holds many counts of this clonotype. The chain uses TRBV6-2 or TRBV6-3 and TRBJ1-5; no firm D call. The CDR3 runs 16 residues. V lost 4 bases, J lost 2 bases, and 15 bases lay in between. The V gene's germline CDR1 is MNHEY and CDR2 SVGEGT. DNA of the CDR3: TGTGCCAGCAGTTCCTCTTGGGGTAGCGGCAATCAGCCCCAGCATTTT. Translated, it gives CASSSSWGSGNQPQHF.